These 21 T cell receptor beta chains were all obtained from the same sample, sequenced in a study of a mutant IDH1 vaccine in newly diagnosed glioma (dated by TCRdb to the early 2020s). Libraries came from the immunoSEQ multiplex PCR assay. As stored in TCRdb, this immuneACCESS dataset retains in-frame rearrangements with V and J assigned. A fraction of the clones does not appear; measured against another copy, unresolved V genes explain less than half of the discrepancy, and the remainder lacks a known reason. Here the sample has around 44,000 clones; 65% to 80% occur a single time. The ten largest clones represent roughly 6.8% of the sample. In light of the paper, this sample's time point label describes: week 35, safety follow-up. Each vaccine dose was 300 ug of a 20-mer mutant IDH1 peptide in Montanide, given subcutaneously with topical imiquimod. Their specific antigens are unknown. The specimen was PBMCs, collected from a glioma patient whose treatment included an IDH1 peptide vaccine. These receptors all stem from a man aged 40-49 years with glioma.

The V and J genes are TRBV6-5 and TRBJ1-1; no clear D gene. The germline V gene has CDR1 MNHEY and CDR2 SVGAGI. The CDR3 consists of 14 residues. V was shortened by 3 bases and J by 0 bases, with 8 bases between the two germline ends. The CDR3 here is CASSYDTLNTEAFF. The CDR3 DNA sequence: TGTGCCAGCAGTTATGACACGTTGAACACTGAAGCTTTCTTT.

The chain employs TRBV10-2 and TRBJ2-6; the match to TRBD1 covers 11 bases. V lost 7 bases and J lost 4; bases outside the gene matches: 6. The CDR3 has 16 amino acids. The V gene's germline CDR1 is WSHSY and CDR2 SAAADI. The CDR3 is CASTRDRGSGANVLTF. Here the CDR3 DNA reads TGCGCCAGCACTCGGGACAGGGGGTCCGGGGCCAACGTCCTGACTTTC.

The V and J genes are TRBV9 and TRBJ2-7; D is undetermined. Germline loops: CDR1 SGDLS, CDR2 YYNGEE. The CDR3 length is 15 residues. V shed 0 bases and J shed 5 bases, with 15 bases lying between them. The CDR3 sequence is CASSVGRSLWDEQYF. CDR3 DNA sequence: TGTGCCAGCAGCGTAGGCCGGAGCCTGTGGGACGAGCAGTACTTC.

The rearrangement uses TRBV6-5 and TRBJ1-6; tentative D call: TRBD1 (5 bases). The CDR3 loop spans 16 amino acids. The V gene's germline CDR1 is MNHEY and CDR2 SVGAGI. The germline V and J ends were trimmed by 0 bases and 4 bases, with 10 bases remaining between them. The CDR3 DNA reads TGTGCCAGCAGTTACTCCAGACAGCTTTATAATTCACCCCTCCACTTT. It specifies CASSYSRQLYNSPLHF.

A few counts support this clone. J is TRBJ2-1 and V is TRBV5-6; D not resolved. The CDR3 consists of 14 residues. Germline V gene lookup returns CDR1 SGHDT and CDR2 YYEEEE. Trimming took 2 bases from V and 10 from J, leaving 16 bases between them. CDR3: CASSFAFIDDEQFF. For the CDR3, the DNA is TGTGCCAGCAGCTTCGCGTTTATCGACGACGAGCAGTTCTTC.

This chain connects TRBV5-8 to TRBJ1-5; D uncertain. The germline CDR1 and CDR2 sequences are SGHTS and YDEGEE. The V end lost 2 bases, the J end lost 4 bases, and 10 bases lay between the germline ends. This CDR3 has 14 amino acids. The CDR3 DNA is TGTGCCAGCAGCTTATTCTCTGGGAATCAGCCCCAGCATTTT. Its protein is CASSLFSGNQPQHF. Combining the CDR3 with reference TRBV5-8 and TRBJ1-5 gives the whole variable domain EAGVTQSPTHLIKTRGQQATLRCSPISGHTSVYWYQQALGLGLQFLLWYDEGEERNRGNFPPRFSGRQFPNYSSELNVNALELEDSALYLCASSLFSGNQPQHFGDGTRLSIL.

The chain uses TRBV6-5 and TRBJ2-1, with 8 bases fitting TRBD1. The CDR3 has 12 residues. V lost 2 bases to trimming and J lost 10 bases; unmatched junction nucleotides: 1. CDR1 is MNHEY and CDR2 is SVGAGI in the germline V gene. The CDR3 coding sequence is TGTGCCAGCAGTTACGGACAGGGCGAGCAGTTCTTC. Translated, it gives CASSYGQGEQFF.

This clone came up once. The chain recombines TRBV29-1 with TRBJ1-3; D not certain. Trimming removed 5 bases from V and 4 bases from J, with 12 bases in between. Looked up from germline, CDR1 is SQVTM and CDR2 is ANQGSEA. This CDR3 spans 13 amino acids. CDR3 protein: CSVKQVDGNTIYF. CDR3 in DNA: TGCAGCGTTAAGCAGGTAGACGGAAACACCATATATTTT.

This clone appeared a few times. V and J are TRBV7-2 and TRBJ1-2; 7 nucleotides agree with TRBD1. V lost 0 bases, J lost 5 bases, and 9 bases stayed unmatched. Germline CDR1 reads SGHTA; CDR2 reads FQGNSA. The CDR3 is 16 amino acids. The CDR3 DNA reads TGTGCCAGCAGCTTAGCGGGGGTGGGCAGGGGGTATGGCTACACCTTC. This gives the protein CASSLAGVGRGYGYTF. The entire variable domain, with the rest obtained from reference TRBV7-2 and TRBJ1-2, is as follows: GAGVSQSPSNKVTEKGKDVELRCDPISGHTALYWYRQSLGQGLEFLIYFQGNSAPDKSGLPSDRFSAERTGGSVSTLTIQRTQQEDSAVYLCASSLAGVGRGYGYTFGSGTRLTVV.

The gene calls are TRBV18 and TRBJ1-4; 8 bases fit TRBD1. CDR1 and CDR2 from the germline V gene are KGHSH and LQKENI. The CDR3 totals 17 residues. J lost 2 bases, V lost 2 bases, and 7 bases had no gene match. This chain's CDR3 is CASSPYNGQGTNEKLFF. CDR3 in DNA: TGTGCCAGCTCACCATATAATGGACAGGGTACTAATGAAAAACTGTTTTTT.

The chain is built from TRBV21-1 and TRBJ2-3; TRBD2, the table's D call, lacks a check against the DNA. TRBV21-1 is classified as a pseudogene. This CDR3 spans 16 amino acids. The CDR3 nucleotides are TGTGCCAGCAGCAAAGTGGCTAGCGGGGGGGGTGATACGCAGTATTTT. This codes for CASSKVASGGGDTQYF.

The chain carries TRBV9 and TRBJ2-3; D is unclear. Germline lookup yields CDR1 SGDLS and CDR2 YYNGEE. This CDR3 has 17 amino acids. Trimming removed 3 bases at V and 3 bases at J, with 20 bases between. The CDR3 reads CASSESPTPYNTDTQYF. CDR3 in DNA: TGTGCCAGCAGCGAGTCGCCAACGCCGTACAATACAGATACGCAGTATTTT.

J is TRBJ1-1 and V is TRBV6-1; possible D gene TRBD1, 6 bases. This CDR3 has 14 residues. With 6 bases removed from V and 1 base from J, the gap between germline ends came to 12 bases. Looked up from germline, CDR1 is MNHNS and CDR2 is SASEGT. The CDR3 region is CASRTGQWNTEAFF. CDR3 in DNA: TGTGCCAGCAGGACTGGACAGTGGAACACTGAAGCTTTCTTT.

CDR3 in amino acids: CASSQDGTYGYTF. The DNA of the CDR3 is TGTGCCAGCAGCCAAGACGGGACATATGGCTACACCTTC. J is TRBJ1-2 and V is TRBV14; a possible D gene is TRBD1 (6 bases). The V end lost 0 bases, the J end lost 5 bases, and 7 bases lay between the germline ends. CDR3 length: 13 amino acids. The V gene's germline CDR1 is SGHDN and CDR2 FVKESK.

CDR3 sequence: CASSRDSPSSYEQYF. CDR3 bases: TGTGCCAGCAGTCGGGACAGTCCGAGCTCCTACGAGCAGTACTTC. The chain combines TRBV6-5 with TRBJ2-7, with 7 bases aligning to TRBD1. V lost 5 bases to trimming and J lost 0 bases; unmatched junction nucleotides: 7. The CDR3 loop spans 15 amino acids. Germline-derived CDR1 and CDR2 are MNHEY and SVGAGI.

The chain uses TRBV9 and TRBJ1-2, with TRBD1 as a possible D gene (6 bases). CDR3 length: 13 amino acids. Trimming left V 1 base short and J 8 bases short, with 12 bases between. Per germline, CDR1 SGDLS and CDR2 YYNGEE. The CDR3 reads CASSVTKGGGYTF. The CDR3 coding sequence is TGTGCCAGCAGCGTAACCAAAGGGGGGGGCTACACCTTC. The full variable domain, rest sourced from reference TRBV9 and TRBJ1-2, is DSGVTQTPKHLITATGQRVTLRCSPRSGDLSVYWYQQSLDQGLQFLIQYYNGEERAKGNILERFSAQQFPDLHSELNLSSLELGDSALYFCASSVTKGGGYTFGSGTRLTVV.

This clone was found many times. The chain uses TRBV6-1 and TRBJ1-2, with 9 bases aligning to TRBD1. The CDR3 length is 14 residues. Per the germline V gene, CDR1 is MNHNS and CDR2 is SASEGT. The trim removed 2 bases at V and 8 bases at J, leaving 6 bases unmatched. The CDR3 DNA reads TGTGCCAGCAGTGAACCAGGACAGGGGAGAGGCTACACCTTC. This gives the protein CASSEPGQGRGYTF.

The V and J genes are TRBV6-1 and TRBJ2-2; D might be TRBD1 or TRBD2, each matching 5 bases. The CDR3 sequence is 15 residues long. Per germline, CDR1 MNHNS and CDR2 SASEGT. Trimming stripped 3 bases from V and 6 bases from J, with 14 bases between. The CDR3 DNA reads TGTGCCAGCAGTGACGTGGGGGAAGGAGCCGGGGAGCTGTTTTTT. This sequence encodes CASSDVGEGAGELFF.

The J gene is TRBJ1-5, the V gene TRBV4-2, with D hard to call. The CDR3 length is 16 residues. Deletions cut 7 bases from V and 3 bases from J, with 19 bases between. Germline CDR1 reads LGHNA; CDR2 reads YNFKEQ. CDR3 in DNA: TGTGCCAGCAACAATTCCAGAGGGAGCTTCAATCAGCCCCAGCATTTT. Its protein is CASNNSRGSFNQPQHF.

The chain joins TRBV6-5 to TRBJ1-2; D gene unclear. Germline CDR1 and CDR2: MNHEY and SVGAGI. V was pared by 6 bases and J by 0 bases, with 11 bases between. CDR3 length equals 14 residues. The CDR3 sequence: CASRAPLSNYGYTF. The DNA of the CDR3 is TGTGCCAGCAGGGCACCTCTTTCTAACTATGGCTACACCTTC.

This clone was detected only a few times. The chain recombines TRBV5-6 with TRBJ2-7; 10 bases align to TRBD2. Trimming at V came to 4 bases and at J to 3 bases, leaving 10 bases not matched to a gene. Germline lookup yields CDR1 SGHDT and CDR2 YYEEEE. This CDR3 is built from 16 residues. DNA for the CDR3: TGTGCCAGCAGCCCACGGACTAGCGGCCGCCACTACGAGCAGTACTTC. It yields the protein CASSPRTSGRHYEQYF.